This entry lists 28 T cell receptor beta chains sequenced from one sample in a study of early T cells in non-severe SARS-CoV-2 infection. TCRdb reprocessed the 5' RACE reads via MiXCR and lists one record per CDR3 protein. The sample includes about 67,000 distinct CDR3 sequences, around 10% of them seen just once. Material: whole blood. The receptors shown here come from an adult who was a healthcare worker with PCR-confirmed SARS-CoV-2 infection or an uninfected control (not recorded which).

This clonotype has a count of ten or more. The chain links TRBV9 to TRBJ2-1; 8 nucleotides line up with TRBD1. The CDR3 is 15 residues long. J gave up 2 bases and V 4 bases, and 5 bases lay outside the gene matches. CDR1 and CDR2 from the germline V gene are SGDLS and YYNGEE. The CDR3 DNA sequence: TGTGCCAGCAGCCTAGACAGGGGTCCCTACAATGAGCAGTTCTTC. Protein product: CASSLDRGPYNEQFF.

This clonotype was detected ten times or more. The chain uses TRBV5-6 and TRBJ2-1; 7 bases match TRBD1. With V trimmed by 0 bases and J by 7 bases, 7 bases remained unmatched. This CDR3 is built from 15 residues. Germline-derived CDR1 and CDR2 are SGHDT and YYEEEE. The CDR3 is CASSLGQGSWNEQFF. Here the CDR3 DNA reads TGTGCCAGCAGCTTGGGACAGGGATCGTGGAATGAGCAGTTCTTC.

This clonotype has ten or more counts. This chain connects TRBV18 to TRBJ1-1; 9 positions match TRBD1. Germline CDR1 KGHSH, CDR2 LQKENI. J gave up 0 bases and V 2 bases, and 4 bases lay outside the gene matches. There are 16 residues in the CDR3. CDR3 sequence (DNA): TGTGCCAGCTCACCAACGACAGGGGGTATGAACACTGAAGCTTTCTTT. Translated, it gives CASSPTTGGMNTEAFF. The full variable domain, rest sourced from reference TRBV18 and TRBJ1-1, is NAGVMQNPRHLVRRRGQEARLRCSPMKGHSHVYWYRQLPEEGLKFMVYLQKENIIDESGMPKERFSAEFPKEGPSILRIQQVVRGDSAAYFCASSPTTGGMNTEAFFGQGTRLTVV.

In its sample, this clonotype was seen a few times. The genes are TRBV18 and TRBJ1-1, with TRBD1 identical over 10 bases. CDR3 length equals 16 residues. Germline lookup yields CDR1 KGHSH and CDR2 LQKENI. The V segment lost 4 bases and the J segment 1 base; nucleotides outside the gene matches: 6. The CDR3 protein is CASSLRQGARNTEAFF. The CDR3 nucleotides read TGTGCCAGCTCACTCAGACAGGGGGCGAGGAACACTGAAGCTTTCTTT. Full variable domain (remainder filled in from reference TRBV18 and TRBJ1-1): NAGVMQNPRHLVRRRGQEARLRCSPMKGHSHVYWYRQLPEEGLKFMVYLQKENIIDESGMPKERFSAEFPKEGPSILRIQQVVRGDSAAYFCASSLRQGARNTEAFFGQGTRLTVV.

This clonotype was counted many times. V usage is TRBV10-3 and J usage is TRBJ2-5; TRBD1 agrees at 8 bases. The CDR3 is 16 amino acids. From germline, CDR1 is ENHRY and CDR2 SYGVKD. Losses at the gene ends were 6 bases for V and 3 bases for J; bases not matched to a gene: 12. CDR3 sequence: CAIRETGTGLEETQYF. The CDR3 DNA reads TGTGCCATCAGAGAAACCGGGACAGGATTAGAAGAGACCCAGTACTTC.

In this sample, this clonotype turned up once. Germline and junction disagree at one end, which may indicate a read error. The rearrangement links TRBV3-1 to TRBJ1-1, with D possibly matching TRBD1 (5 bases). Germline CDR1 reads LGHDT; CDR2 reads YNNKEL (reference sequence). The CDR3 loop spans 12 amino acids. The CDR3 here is CASGRQSSDAFF. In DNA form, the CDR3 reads TGTGCCAGCGGCCGACAGAGCTCTGATGCTTTCTTT. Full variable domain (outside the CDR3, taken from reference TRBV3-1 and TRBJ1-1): DTAVSQTPKYLVTQMGNDKSIKCEQNLGHDTMYWYKQDSKKFLKIMFSYNNKELIINETVPNRFSPKSPDKAHLNLHINSLELGDSAVYFCASGRQSSDAFFGQGTRLTVV.

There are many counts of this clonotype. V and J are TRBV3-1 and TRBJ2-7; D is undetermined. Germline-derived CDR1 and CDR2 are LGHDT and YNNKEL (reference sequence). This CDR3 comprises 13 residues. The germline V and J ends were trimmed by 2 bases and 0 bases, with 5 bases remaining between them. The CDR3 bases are TGTGCCAGCAGCCAACCACCCTCCTACGAGCAGTACTTC. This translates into CASSQPPSYEQYF.

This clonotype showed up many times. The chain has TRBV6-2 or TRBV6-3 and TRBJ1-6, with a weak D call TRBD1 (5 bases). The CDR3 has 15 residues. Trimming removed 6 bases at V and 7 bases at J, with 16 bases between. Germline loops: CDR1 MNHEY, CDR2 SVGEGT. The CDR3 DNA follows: TGTGCCAGCAGCCCCCTCGGGGGGGGAAATTCACCCCTCCACTTT. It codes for CASSPLGGGNSPLHF.

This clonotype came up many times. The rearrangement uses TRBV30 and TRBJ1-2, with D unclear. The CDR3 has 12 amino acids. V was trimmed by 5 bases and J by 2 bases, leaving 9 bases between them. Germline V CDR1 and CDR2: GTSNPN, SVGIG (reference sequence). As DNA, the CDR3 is TGTGCCTGGGGAATTTTGAACTATGGCTACACCTTC. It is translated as CAWGILNYGYTF.

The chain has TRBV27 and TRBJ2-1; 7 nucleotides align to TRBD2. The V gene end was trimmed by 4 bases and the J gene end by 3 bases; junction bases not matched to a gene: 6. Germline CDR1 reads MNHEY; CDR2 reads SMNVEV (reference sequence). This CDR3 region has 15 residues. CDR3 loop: CASSYSGAIYNEQFF. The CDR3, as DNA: TGTGCCAGCAGTTACAGCGGGGCAATCTACAATGAGCAGTTCTTC.

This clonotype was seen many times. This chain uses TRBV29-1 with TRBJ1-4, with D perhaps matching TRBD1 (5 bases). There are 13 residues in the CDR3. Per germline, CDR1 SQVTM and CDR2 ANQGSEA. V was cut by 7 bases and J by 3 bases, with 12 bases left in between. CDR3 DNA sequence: TGCAGCGATGCAGGGCCGGCTAATGAAAAACTGTTTTTT. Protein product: CSDAGPANEKLFF.

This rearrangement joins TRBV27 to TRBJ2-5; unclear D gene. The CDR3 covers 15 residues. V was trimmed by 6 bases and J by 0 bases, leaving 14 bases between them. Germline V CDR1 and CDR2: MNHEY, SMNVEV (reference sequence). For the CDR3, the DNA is TGTGCCAGCAGCCCATCTCTAGGGTACCAAGAGACCCAGTACTTC. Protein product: CASSPSLGYQETQYF.

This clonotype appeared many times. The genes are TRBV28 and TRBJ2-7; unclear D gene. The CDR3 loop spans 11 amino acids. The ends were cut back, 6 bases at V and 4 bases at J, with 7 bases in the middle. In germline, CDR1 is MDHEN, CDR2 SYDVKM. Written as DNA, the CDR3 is TGTGCCAGCAGCTTGCGGTACGAGCAGTACTTC. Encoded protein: CASSLRYEQYF.

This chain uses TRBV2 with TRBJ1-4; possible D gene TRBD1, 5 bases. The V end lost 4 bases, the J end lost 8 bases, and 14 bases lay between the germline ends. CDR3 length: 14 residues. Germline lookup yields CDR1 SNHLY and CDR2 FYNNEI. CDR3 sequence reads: CASSAGLTSEKLFF. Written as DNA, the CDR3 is TGTGCCAGCAGTGCAGGGCTCACGTCCGAAAAACTGTTTTTT.

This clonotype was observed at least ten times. The CDR3 loop is CAISDWGSDGYTF. The CDR3 nucleotides read TGTGCCATCAGTGATTGGGGTTCCGATGGCTACACCTTC. The V and J genes are TRBV10-3 and TRBJ1-2; no definite D call. The germline V gene has CDR1 ENHRY and CDR2 SYGVKD. V was shortened by 3 bases and J by 6 bases, with 11 bases between the two germline ends. The CDR3 totals 13 residues.

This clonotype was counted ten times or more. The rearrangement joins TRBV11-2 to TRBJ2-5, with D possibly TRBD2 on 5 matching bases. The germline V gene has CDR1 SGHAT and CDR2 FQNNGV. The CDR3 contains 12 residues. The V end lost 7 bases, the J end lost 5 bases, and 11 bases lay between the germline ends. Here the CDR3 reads CASTMGSETQYF. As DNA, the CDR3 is TGTGCCAGCACCATGGGGAGTGAGACCCAGTACTTC.

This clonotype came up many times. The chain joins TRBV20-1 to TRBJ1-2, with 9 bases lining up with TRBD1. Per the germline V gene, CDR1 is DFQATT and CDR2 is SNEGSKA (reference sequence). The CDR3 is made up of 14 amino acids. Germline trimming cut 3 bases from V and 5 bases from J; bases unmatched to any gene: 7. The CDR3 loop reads CSASVGQGFYGYTF. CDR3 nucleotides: TGCAGTGCTAGTGTGGGACAGGGTTTTTATGGCTACACCTTC.

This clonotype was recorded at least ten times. The CDR3 bases are TGTGCCATCCGGGTTCTCGATACGCAGTATTTT. Amino acid sequence: CAIRVLDTQYF. The chain is built from TRBV10-3 and TRBJ2-3; D unclear. Germline CDR1 reads ENHRY; CDR2 reads SYGVKD. V shed 8 bases and J shed 6 bases, with 9 bases lying between them. The CDR3 is 11 amino acids.

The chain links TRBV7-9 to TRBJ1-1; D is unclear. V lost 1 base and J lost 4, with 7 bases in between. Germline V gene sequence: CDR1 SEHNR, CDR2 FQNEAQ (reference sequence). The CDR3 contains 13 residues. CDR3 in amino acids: CASSLELGTEAFF. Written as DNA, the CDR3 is TGTGCCAGCAGCTTAGAATTAGGCACTGAAGCTTTCTTT.

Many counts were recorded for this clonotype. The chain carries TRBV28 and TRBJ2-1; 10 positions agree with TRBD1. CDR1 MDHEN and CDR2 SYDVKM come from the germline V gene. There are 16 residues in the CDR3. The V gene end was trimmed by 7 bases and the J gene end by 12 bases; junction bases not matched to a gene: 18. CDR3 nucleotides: TGTGCCAGCAAAAGTCCCGGGACAGGGGCTCTCCCAGGGCAGTTCTTC. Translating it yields CASKSPGTGALPGQFF.

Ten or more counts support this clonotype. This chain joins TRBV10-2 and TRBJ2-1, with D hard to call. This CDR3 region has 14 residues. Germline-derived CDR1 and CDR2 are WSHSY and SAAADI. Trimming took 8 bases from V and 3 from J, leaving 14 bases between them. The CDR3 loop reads CASRLRGLYNEQFF. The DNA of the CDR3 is TGCGCCAGCCGACTTAGAGGCCTCTACAATGAGCAGTTCTTC.

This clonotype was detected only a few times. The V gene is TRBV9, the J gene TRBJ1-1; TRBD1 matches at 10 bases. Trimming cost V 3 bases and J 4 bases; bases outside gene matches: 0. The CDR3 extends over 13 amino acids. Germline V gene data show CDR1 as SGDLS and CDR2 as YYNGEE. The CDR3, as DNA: TGTGCCAGCAGCGGACAGGGGGCCACTGAAGCTTTCTTT. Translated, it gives CASSGQGATEAFF.

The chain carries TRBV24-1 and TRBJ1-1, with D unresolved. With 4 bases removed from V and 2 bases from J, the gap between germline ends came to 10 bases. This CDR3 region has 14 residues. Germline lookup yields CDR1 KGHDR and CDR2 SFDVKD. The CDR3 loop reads CATSESGANTEAFF. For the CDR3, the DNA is TGTGCCACCAGTGAGTCAGGAGCTAACACTGAAGCTTTCTTT.

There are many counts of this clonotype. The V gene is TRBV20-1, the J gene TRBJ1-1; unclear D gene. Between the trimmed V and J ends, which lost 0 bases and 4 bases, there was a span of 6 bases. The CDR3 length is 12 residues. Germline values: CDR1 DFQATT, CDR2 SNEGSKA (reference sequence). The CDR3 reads CSAREYGTEAFF. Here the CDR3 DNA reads TGCAGTGCTAGAGAATACGGCACTGAAGCTTTCTTT.

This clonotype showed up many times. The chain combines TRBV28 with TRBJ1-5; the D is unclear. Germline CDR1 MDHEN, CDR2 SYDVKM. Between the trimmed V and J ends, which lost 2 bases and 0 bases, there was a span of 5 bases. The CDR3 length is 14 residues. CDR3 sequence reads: CASSLRSSNQPQHF. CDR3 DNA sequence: TGTGCCAGCAGTTTAAGAAGTAGCAATCAGCCCCAGCATTTT.

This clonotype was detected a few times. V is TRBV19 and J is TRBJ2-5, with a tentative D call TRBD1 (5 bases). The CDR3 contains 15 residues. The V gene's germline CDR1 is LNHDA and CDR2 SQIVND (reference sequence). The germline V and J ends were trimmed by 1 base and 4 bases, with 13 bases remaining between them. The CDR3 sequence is CASSIAAGIGETQYF. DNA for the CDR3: TGTGCCAGTAGTATAGCGGCAGGGATTGGAGAGACCCAGTACTTC.

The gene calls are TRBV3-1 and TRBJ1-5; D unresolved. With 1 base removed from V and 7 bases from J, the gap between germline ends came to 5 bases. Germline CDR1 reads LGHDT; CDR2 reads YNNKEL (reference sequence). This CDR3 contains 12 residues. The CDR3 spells CASSQAGQPQHF. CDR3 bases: TGTGCCAGCAGCCAAGCAGGCCAGCCCCAGCATTTT.

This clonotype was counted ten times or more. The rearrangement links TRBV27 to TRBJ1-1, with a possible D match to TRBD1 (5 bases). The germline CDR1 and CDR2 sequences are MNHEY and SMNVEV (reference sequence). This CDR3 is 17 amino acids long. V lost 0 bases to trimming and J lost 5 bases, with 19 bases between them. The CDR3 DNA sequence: TGTGCCAGCAGTTTATCGTCAGGGCCCTACGAGGGGACTGAAGCTTTCTTT. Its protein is CASSLSSGPYEGTEAFF.